This T cell receptor (beta chain) is drawn from a study of blood T cell repertoires in COVID-19. Study-level information: The United States, Italy and Spain supplied acute and convalescent COVID-19 samples. T cells, B-cell-depleted T cells, or PBMCs supplied cDNA or gDNA.

Participants' own reports of clinical history determined their cohort assignment. V lost 2 bases to trimming and J lost 1 base, with 8 bases between them. CDR1 and CDR2 from the germline V gene are SGHAT and FQNNGV. The CDR3 length is 14 residues. In the original workflow: Estimation of nucleated cell counts was performed using reference gene primer amplification. Measured with immunoSEQ multiplex PCR; TCRdb has only the in-frame clones, and not every one. D and trimming were read from the DNA, whereas the V and J calls and clone size are those reported in that table. Here the sample spans about 260,000 clones, around 89% being singletons.

The clonotype was recovered from a woman under 40 with acute COVID-19. Sequencing was carried out using PBMCs or T cells enriched from blood (not recorded which). The chain carries TRBV11-2 and TRBJ1-1; D uncertain. The CDR3 is CASSLIGWNTEAFF. The CDR3 DNA sequence: TGTGCCAGCAGCTTAATCGGGTGGAACACTGAAGCTTTCTTT. Full variable domain (outside the CDR3, taken from reference TRBV11-2 and TRBJ1-1): EAGVAQSPRYKIIEKRQSVAFWCNPISGHATLYWYQQILGQGPKLLIQFQNNGVVDDSQLPKDRFSAERLKGVDSTLKIQPAKLEDSAVYLCASSLIGWNTEAFFGQGTRLTVV.